The 18 T cell receptor beta chains given below trace back to one sample, sequenced in a study of blood T cells in healthy people across ages (dated by TCRdb to about 2015). Library construction relied on 5' RACE. The reads were generated on an Illumina HiSeq 2500. The second PCR ran for roughly 7 to 11 cycles and used a J-beta primer mix along with a sample-barcoded 5' primer. The public reads were reprocessed in TCRdb via fastp at Q25 and MiXCR, keeping in-frame beta chains. Rows are unified per CDR3 protein, each entry keeping the most common DNA and genes. The sample table records 450,000 to 600,000 distinct CDR3 sequences; around a quarter of these occur just once. Approximately 4% of the sample comes from the top ten. These data were likewise used in another study, on T cells of mothers and their children.

The sequenced sample consisted of blood. These receptors originate from a boy aged 2 to 9 in good health.

There are a few counts of this clonotype. The DNA of the CDR3 is TGTGCCAGCAGTTTAATTGCAGGTCTCTACACTGAAGCTTTCTTT. Translating it yields CASSLIAGLYTEAFF. V gene TRBV12-3 or TRBV12-4 combines with J gene TRBJ1-1; the D is unclear. V was cut by 2 bases and J by 3 bases, with 13 bases left in between. The CDR3 has 15 residues.

V is TRBV28 and J is TRBJ2-7; 8 bases are shared with TRBD1. The germline gives CDR1 MDHEN, CDR2 SYDVKM. This CDR3 spans 16 amino acids. The junction had 14 bases not matched to a gene; V was cut back by 6 bases and J by 4 bases. The CDR3 nucleotides read TGTGCCAGCAGCCTTGACAGGGGCAAAGATTGGTACGAGCAGTACTTC. This sequence encodes CASSLDRGKDWYEQYF.

The chain joins TRBV5-6 to TRBJ1-1; D is possibly TRBD1 (6 bases). Germline CDR1 reads SGHDT; CDR2 reads YYEEEE. Trimming removed 1 base from V and 1 base from J, with 8 bases in between. CDR3 length: 14 residues. The CDR3 protein is CASSLIQGNTEAFF. CDR3 nucleotide sequence: TGTGCCAGCAGCTTGATACAGGGGAACACTGAAGCTTTCTTT.

CDR3 sequence (DNA): TGCGCCAGCAGTACTCAGGTGCTTAGCTATGGCTACACCTTC. It encodes CASSTQVLSYGYTF. The gene calls are TRBV4-3 and TRBJ1-2; D call uncertain. Germline CDR1 reads LGHNA; CDR2 reads YSLEER. The V and J ends lost 6 bases and 4 bases respectively, with 15 bases between them. The CDR3 sequence is 14 residues long.

This clonotype was seen a handful of times. The chain joins TRBV6-2 or TRBV6-3 to TRBJ1-5; 7 nucleotides match TRBD1. Trimming took 3 bases from V and 0 from J; bases not matched to a gene: 8. Germline CDR1 reads MNHEY; CDR2 reads SVGEGT. This CDR3 has 17 residues. The CDR3 loop is CASSYPWTGNSNQPQHF. CDR3 sequence (DNA): TGTGCCAGCAGTTATCCTTGGACAGGAAATAGCAATCAGCCCCAGCATTTT.

This chain uses TRBV10-1 with TRBJ2-5; 8 bases match TRBD1. Looked up from germline, CDR1 is WNHNN and CDR2 is SYGVQD (reference sequence). J lost 6 bases, V lost 2 bases, and 8 bases had no gene match. This CDR3 contains 15 residues. The DNA for the CDR3 is TGCGCCAGCAGTGAGACGCGACAGGGGAGAAAGACCCAGTACTTC. Translation gives CASSETRQGRKTQYF.

This clonotype was found many times. V and J are TRBV5-1 and TRBJ2-5, with D perhaps TRBD2 (6 bases). The CDR3 extends over 14 amino acids. Germline CDR1 SGHRS, CDR2 YFSETQ. V was pared by 2 bases and J by 1 base, with 9 bases between. CDR3 DNA sequence: TGCGCCAGCAGCTTCTCGACTAGCCAAGAGACCCAGTACTTC. It codes for CASSFSTSQETQYF.

The chain employs TRBV7-2 and TRBJ2-5; the D is unclear. V lost 1 base and J 1 base, leaving 10 bases between the germline ends. CDR3 length equals 15 residues. Germline V CDR1 and CDR2: SGHTA, FQGNSA. CDR3 nucleotides: TGTGCCAGCAGCTTAGTTGGGAAACCCCAAGAGACCCAGTACTTC. This translates into CASSLVGKPQETQYF.

Turning to this clonotype: The CDR3 ends on some other residue instead of the conserved phenylalanine or tryptophan, so this is likely a read error. Because the CDR3's place on the DNA is in doubt, the DNA is left out and the CDR3 is given as listed by TCRdb. The rearrangement uses TRBV11-2 and TRBJ2-5; the tabulated D call, TRBD1, remains unverified against the DNA. Germline V gives CDR1 SGHAT, CDR2 FQNNGV. The CDR3 is 12 amino acids long, termini counted. This CDR3 is CASSLVGAAPYL.

The rearrangement uses TRBV6-5 and TRBJ2-5, with 7 bases fitting TRBD2. The DNA end is more similar to TRBJ2-1, so the J call may be wrong. Per germline, CDR1 MNHEY and CDR2 SVGAGI. The CDR3 is 17 residues long. This CDR3 reads CASSSANSSGPRDEQFF. Here the CDR3 DNA reads TGTGCCAGCAGTTCCGCCAACTCTAGCGGTCCAAGGGATGAGCAGTTCTTC.

The V and J genes are TRBV5-1 and TRBJ2-7; 7 bases fit TRBD2. Unmatched junction bases numbered 16, after V lost 0 bases and J lost 4 bases. The germline CDR1 and CDR2 sequences are SGHRS and YFSETQ. CDR3 length: 18 amino acids. This chain's CDR3 is CASSLGPPRERGPYEQYF. DNA for the CDR3: TGCGCCAGCAGCTTGGGGCCCCCGAGAGAGCGGGGTCCGTACGAGCAGTACTTC.

This clonotype was recorded once. The chain employs TRBV11-3 and TRBJ2-5, with 9 bases lining up with TRBD2. The V and J ends lost 1 base and 3 bases, in that order; junction bases with no gene match: 3. Germline lookup yields CDR1 SGHNT and CDR2 YENEEA. The CDR3 spans 15 residues. CDR3 sequence (DNA): TGTGCCAGCAGCTTAGGGACTAGCGTGGAAGAGACCCAGTACTTC. The encoded protein is CASSLGTSVEETQYF.

This clonotype was detected only a few times. The chain recombines TRBV12-3 or TRBV12-4 with TRBJ2-5, with 11 nucleotides matching TRBD1. V lost 6 bases and J lost 5; bases outside the gene matches: 11. This CDR3 has 16 residues. The DNA for the CDR3 is TGTGCCAGCAGGCGGGACAGGGGGAACGTGGCGGAGACCCAGTACTTC. Protein: CASRRDRGNVAETQYF.

This clonotype was recorded a few times. The conserved phenylalanine or tryptophan is not found at the CDR3 terminus, so this likely reflects a read error. The chain recombines TRBV20-1 with TRBJ1-1; 7 bases map to TRBD1. This CDR3 spans 13 amino acids. V dropped 6 bases and J dropped 0; count of bases not matched to a gene: 4. CDR1 and CDR2 from the germline V gene are DFQATT and SNEGSKA (reference sequence). CDR3 DNA sequence: TGCAGTGCCGCACAGGGGATGAACACTGAAGCTTTCTCT. It encodes CSAAQGMNTEAFS.

The genes are TRBV5-1 and TRBJ2-1; no clear D. This CDR3 region has 11 residues. The V gene's germline CDR1 is SGHRS and CDR2 YFSETQ. Trimming shortened V by 2 bases and J by 9 bases, and 6 bases separated the two germline ends. The CDR3 region is CASSFASEQFF. The CDR3 bases are TGCGCCAGCAGCTTTGCGTCTGAGCAGTTCTTC.

This clonotype was seen a handful of times. The chain recombines TRBV3-1 with TRBJ2-6; 9 bases line up with TRBD1. CDR1 LGHDT and CDR2 YNNKEL come from the germline V gene (reference sequence). V shed 2 bases, J shed 0 bases, and the junction held 2 bases outside the gene matches. The CDR3 loop spans 17 amino acids. The CDR3 nucleotides are TGTGCCAGCAGCCAAACGACAGGGGGCTCTGGGGCCAACGTCCTGACTTTC. Encoded protein: CASSQTTGGSGANVLTF.

This chain joins TRBV5-1 and TRBJ2-5, with 8 bases fitting TRBD1. The DNA end lines up better with TRBJ2-1; the J call may be wrong. CDR3 length: 14 residues. Germline V gene data show CDR1 as SGHRS and CDR2 as YFSETQ. CDR3 sequence: CASSLTRGHNEQFF. CDR3 nucleotide sequence: TGCGCCAGCAGCTTGACCAGGGGGCACAATGAGCAGTTCTTC.

This chain joins TRBV29-1 and TRBJ1-3; D possibly corresponds to TRBD1 (5 bases). Germline CDR1 is SQVTM and CDR2 is ANQGSEA. Deletions cut 7 bases from V and 2 bases from J, with 12 bases between. This CDR3 region has 13 residues. In nucleotides, the CDR3 is TGCAGCGCCGCCAGGGAGGCTGGAAACACCATATATTTT. As protein: CSAAREAGNTIYF.